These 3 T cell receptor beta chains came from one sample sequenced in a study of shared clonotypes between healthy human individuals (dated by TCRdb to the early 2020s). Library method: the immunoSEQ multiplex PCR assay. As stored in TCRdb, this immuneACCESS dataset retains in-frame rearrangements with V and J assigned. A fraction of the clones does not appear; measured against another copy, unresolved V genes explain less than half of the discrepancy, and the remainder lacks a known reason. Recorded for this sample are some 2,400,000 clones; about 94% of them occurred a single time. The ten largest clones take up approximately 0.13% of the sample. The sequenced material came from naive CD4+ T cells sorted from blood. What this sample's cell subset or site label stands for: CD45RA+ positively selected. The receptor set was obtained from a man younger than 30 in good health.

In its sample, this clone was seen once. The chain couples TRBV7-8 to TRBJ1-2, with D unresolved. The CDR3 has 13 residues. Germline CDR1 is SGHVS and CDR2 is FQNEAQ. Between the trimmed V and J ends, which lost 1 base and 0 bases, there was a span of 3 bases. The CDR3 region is CASSLGANYGYTF. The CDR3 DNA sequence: TGTGCCAGCAGCTTAGGGGCTAACTATGGCTACACCTTC.

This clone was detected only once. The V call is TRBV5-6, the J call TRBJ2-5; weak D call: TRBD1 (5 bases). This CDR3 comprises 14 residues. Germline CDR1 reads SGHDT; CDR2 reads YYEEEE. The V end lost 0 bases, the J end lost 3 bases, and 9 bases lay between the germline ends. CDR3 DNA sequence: TGTGCCAGCAGCTTGGGGGTGACAGAAGAGACCCAGTACTTC. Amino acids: CASSLGVTEETQYF.

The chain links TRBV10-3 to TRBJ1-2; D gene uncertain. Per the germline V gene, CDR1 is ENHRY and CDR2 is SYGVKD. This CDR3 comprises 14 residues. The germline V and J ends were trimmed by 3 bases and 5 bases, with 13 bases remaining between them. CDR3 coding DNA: TGTGCCATCAGTGAAGCGGACTGGCGGTATGGCTACACCTTC. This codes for CAISEADWRYGYTF.